This is a list of T cell receptor beta chains from one sample in a study of blood T cell repertoires in COVID-19. Sequenced by immunoSEQ multiplex PCR; TCRdb stores in-frame clones only, minus some. The repertoire consists of 90,000 to 110,000 clones, with 65% to 90% occurring once and the leading ten covering under 4.5%. Specimen: peripheral blood. These receptor sequences come from a man in his forties or fifties with acute or convalescent COVID-19. The CDR3 runs from the conserved cysteine through the conserved F or W. Clone size is given for some rows only: seen once, a few or many times, or a class if the clone is expanded.

clone_size | j_call | v_call | cdr3_aa
. | TRBJ1-5 | TRBV20-1 | CSASIRHGGNQPQHF
. | TRBJ2-1 | TRBV9 | CASSKRLAGDEQFF
. | TRBJ1-2 | TRBV10-3 | CATRSAGYTF
. | TRBJ2-7 | TRBV21-1 | CASSILSRVRLTYEQYF
. | TRBJ2-7 | TRBV5-6 | CASRRRTSGSYEQYF
once | TRBJ1-2 | TRBV5-1 | CASSSIVTRRQVPNYGYTF
few | TRBJ2-1 | TRBV29-1 | CSVLAGSSYNEQFF
. | TRBJ1-2 | TRBV12-3/TRBV12-4 | CASSLSFNYGYTF
few | TRBJ2-4 | TRBV29-1 | CSVGRTGRENIQYF
. | TRBJ1-2 | TRBV4-1 | CASSQPGQTNYGYTF
. | TRBJ1-2 | TRBV2 | CASSESPIGYTF
. | TRBJ2-4 | TRBV28 | CASSGPFSNIQYF
. | TRBJ2-3 | TRBV30 | CAWSRQGLTDTQYF
. | TRBJ2-5 | TRBV12-5 | CASGLGDIGQYF
. | TRBJ2-1 | TRBV5-1 | CASSAPLAGSYNEQFF
. | TRBJ1-5 | TRBV2 | CASTRGVSNQPQHF
. | TRBJ1-2 | TRBV27 | CASSLAGTGGAYGYTF
. | TRBJ2-6 | TRBV6-4 | CASSDSTDSPSGANVLTF
. | TRBJ2-7 | TRBV7-8 | CASSSYSGGTTYEQYF
once | TRBJ2-1 | TRBV27 | CASSSYSGGGYNEQFF
. | TRBJ1-6 | TRBV12-3/TRBV12-4 | CASNSGLALHF
. | TRBJ1-5 | TRBV28 | CASSLGTGRQPQHF
. | TRBJ1-5 | TRBV6-5 | CASSIGQVNQPQHF
. | TRBJ2-7 | TRBV5-4 | CASSFGQGHEQYF
. | TRBJ2-7 | TRBV13 | CASSTRDSTYEQYF
. | TRBJ2-5 | TRBV7-9 | CASSLISPGETQYF
. | TRBJ2-1 | TRBV15 | CATSRLALAGPYNEQFF